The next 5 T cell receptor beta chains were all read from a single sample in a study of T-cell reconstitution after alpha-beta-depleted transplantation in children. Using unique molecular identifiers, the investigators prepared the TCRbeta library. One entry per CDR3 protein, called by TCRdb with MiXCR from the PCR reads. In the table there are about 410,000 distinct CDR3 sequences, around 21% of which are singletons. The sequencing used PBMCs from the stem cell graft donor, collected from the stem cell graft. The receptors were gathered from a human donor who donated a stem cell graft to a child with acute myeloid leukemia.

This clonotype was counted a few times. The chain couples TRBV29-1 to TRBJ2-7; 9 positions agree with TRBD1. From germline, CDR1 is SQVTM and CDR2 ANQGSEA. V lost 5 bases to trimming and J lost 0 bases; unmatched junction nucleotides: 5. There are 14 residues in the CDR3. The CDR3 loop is CSVSGTGISYEQYF. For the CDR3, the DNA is TGCAGCGTTTCCGGGACAGGGATCTCCTACGAGCAGTACTTC.

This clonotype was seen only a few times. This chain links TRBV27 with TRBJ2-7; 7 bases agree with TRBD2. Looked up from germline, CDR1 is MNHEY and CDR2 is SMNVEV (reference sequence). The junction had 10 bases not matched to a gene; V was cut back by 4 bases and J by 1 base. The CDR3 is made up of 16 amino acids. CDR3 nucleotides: TGTGCCAGCAGTTATTCCGGTGGGGGGGGGTCCTACGAGCAGTACTTC. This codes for CASSYSGGGGSYEQYF.

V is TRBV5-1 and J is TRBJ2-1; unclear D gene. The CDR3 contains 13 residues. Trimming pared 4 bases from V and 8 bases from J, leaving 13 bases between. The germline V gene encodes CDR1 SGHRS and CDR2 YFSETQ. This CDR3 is CASSRLTRDEQFF. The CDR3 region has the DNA TGCGCCAGCAGCCGTCTGACGAGAGATGAGCAGTTCTTC.

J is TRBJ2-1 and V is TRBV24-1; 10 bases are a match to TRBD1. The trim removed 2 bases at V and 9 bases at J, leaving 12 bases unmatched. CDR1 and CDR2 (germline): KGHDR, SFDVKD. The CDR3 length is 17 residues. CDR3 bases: TGTGCCACCAGTGATTGGAGGGGACAGGGGACCCCCAGTGAGCAGTTCTTC. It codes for CATSDWRGQGTPSEQFF.

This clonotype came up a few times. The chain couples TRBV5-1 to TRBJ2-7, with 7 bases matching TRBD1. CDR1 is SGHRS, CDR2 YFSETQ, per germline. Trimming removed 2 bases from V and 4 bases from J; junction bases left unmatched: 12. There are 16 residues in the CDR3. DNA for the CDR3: TGCGCCAGCAGCTTAAATTCCGGGACAGCCAAATACGAGCAGTACTTC. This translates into CASSLNSGTAKYEQYF.